The rows below give T cell receptor beta chains drawn from one sample of a study of PD-1 blockade in mismatch repair-deficient tumors. Profiling relied on immunoSEQ multiplex PCR, and the TCRdb table lists in-frame clones only, not all of them. The table records around 14,000 clones, 85% to 90% of them present only once. These TCRs' antigens remain unknown. The material sequenced was cells cultured in vitro, taken from a patient treated with pembrolizumab. The receptors were sampled from an adult with mismatch repair-deficient cancer. Both conserved end residues are part of each CDR3. A D gene is named only where the DNA matches it firmly. Size tells how often a clone was seen (once, few, many) or the class of an expanded clone, and some rows leave it out.

size: NA
V: TRBV7-3
D: TRBD1
J: TRBJ2-1
DNA: TGTGCCAGCAGCTTAACTCTCCAGGGGGCGGGTGAGCAGTTCTTC
CDR3: CASSLTLQGAGEQFF

size: NA
V: TRBV9
D: NA
J: TRBJ2-7
DNA: TGTGCCAGCAGTGAGGTGGCGGGAACTACCGAGCAGTACTTC
CDR3: CASSEVAGTTEQYF

size: NA
V: TRBV5-1
D: NA
J: TRBJ2-7
DNA: TGCGCCAGCAGCGCCCCCGACAGCTACGAGCAGTACTTC
CDR3: CASSAPDSYEQYF

size: NA
V: TRBV27
D: TRBD1
J: TRBJ1-1
DNA: TGTGCCTTCCACAGGGGGCTTGTTCCTGAAGCTTTCTTT
CDR3: CAFHRGLVPEAFF

size: NA
V: TRBV9
D: NA
J: TRBJ2-5
DNA: TGTGCCAGCAGCCCCCGAGACCCGGTGGAGACCCAGTACTTC
CDR3: CASSPRDPVETQYF

size: NA
V: TRBV15
D: TRBD2
J: TRBJ2-1
DNA: TGTGCCACCAGCAGAGATCCCCTAGCTAGCGGGAGAGTCTACAATGAGCAGTTCTTC
CDR3: CATSRDPLASGRVYNEQFF

size: few
V: TRBV4-1
D: TRBD2
J: TRBJ2-1
DNA: TGCGCCAGCAGCAAGGGACTAGCGGGAGGAAAAGGTATGAGAATTGAGCAGTTCTTC
CDR3: CASSKGLAGGKGMRIEQFF

size: NA
V: TRBV27
D: NA
J: TRBJ2-1
DNA: TGTGCCTGTGGACAGCTAAATGAGCAGTTCTTC
CDR3: CACGQLNEQFF

size: NA
V: TRBV7-3
D: TRBD2
J: TRBJ2-1
DNA: TGTGCCAGCAGCACGACTAGCGGGAGCTCCTACAATGAGCAGTTCTTC
CDR3: CASSTTSGSSYNEQFF

size: NA
V: TRBV5-1
D: NA
J: TRBJ2-1
DNA: TGCGCCAGCAGCTCGTTGGCCCTAGGGGGCAATGAGCAGTTCTTC
CDR3: CASSSLALGGNEQFF

size: NA
V: TRBV11-3
D: NA
J: TRBJ1-2
DNA: TGTGCCAGCAGCTTAGATGGATCATCCTATGGCTACACCTTC
CDR3: CASSLDGSSYGYTF

size: NA
V: TRBV6-4
D: NA
J: TRBJ2-6
DNA: TGTGCCAGCAGTCAACAACCAGGGGCCCCCACTGGGGCCAACGTCCTGACTTTC
CDR3: CASSQQPGAPTGANVLTF

size: NA
V: TRBV5-1
D: TRBD2
J: TRBJ2-1
DNA: TGCGCCACCAAGGTCGGCGGGAGTGATGGCAATGAGCAGTTCTTC
CDR3: CATKVGGSDGNEQFF